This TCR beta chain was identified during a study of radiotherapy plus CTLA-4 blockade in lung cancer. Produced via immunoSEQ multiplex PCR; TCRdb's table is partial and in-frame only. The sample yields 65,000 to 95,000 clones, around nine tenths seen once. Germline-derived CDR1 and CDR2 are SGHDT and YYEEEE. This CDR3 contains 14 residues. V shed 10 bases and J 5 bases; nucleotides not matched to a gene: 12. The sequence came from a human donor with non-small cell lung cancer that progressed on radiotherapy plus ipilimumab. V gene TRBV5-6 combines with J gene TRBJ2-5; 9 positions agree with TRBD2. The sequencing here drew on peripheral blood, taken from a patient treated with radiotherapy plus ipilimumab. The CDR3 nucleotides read TGTGCCGGAGGTCTAGCGGGGATTGGGGAGACCCAGTACTTC. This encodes CAGGLAGIGETQYF. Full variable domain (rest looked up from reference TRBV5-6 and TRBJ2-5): DAGVTQSPTHLIKTRGQQVTLRCSPKSGHDTVSWYQQALGQGPQFIFQYYEEEERQRGNFPDRFSGHQFPNYSSELNVNALLLGDSALYLCAGGLAGIGETQYFGPGTRLLVL.